Following are 11 T cell receptor beta chains from one sample sequenced in a study of CD8+CD57+ T cells in acquired aplastic anemia. All sequencing subjects had displayed CD8+CD57+ cell expansion on flow cytometry. Using genomic DNA as the template, TCR beta VDJ and CDR3 profiling was carried out. MiXCR, run by TCRdb on the reads, gives a single entry per CDR3 protein. The data hold hundreds of thousands of distinct CDR3 sequences, with around a third observed a single time. Sequencing used sorted CD4+, CD8+, or CD8+CD57+ T cells (not recorded which) from PBMCs. Receptors originate from a human donor with aplastic anemia.

This clonotype showed up many times. V and J are TRBV5-5 and TRBJ1-2, with D possibly being TRBD1 (5 bases). Trimming removed 0 bases at V and 6 bases at J, with 12 bases between. Per germline, CDR1 SGHKS and CDR2 YYEKEE (reference sequence). The CDR3 runs 14 residues. The CDR3, as DNA: TGTGCCAGCAGCTTGGGACGGGGCCGGCATGGCTACACCTTC. This codes for CASSLGRGRHGYTF.

This clonotype came up many times. The V call is TRBV24-1, the J call TRBJ2-5; 9 nucleotides match TRBD1. This CDR3 has 15 amino acids. Per the germline V gene, CDR1 is KGHDR and CDR2 is SFDVKD. V was clipped by 3 bases and J by 5 bases; unmatched bases: 6. CDR3 sequence: CATSDPTGGSETQYF. The CDR3 nucleotides read TGTGCCACCAGTGATCCGACAGGGGGATCGGAGACCCAGTACTTC.

The table lists this clonotype with many counts. V is TRBV5-8 and J is TRBJ1-2; no firm D call. The germline CDR1 and CDR2 sequences are SGHTS and YDEGEE. The CDR3 has 13 residues. Trimming shortened V by 0 bases and J by 3 bases, and 6 bases separated the two germline ends. CDR3 sequence (DNA): TGTGCCAGCAGCTTGGTTCAGCACTATGGCTACACCTTC. Protein: CASSLVQHYGYTF.

The chain has TRBV13 and TRBJ2-4; D remains ambiguous. This CDR3 contains 14 residues. V lost 6 bases, J lost 0 bases, and 9 bases lay in between. Per the germline V gene, CDR1 is PRHDT and CDR2 is FYEKMQ (reference sequence). CDR3 residues: CASRIGLAKNIQYF. The CDR3 region has the DNA TGTGCCAGCAGGATAGGCCTAGCCAAAAACATTCAGTACTTC.

With regard to this clonotype: The junction departs from germline at one end; a sequencing error may be responsible. This chain joins TRBV6-1 and TRBJ1-5, with unresolved D. This CDR3 comprises 16 residues. From germline, CDR1 is MNHNS and CDR2 SASEGT. CDR3 DNA sequence: TGTGCCAGCAGCGAACACCGGGTCGATAGCAATCGGCCCCAGCATTTT. It specifies CASSEHRVDSNRPQHF.

This rearrangement joins TRBV5-1 to TRBJ2-1; 10 positions agree with TRBD2. Germline-derived CDR1 and CDR2 are SGHRS and YFSETQ. The V and J ends lost 8 bases and 3 bases, in that order; junction bases with no gene match: 14. This CDR3 comprises 17 residues. CDR3 amino acids: CASRRGLAGDFYNEQFF. DNA of the CDR3: TGCGCCAGTCGGCGGGGTCTAGCGGGAGACTTCTACAATGAGCAGTTCTTC.

In its sample, this clonotype was seen a few times. The chain recombines TRBV6-1 with TRBJ1-2; D not certain. Germline CDR1 MNHNS, CDR2 SASEGT. The CDR3 is 13 residues long. V was cut by 8 bases and J by 3 bases, with 13 bases left in between. The CDR3 DNA sequence: TGTGCCAGCTCAACCGGAACTCACTATGGCTACACCTTC. Encoded protein: CASSTGTHYGYTF.

This clonotype occurred many times. The V gene is TRBV10-3, the J gene TRBJ1-2, with D possibly TRBD1 on 5 matching bases. The CDR3 runs to 16 residues. Trimming took off 0 bases at V and 0 bases at J, with 11 bases between the two ends. Germline CDR1 ENHRY, CDR2 SYGVKD. The DNA for the CDR3 is TGTGCCATCAGTGAGTCTTCGGGGCAGGCTAACTATGGCTACACCTTC. Its translation is CAISESSGQANYGYTF.

The chain has TRBV10-3 and TRBJ2-1; perhaps TRBD1 as D (6 bases). The V end was cut by 10 bases, the J end by 7 bases, with 17 bases between. CDR1 and CDR2 (germline): ENHRY, SYGVKD. The CDR3 is 13 amino acids. The CDR3 protein is CASRTAGTNEQFF. In DNA, the CDR3 is TGTGCCAGTAGGACAGCCGGGACAAATGAGCAGTTCTTC.

Notes on this clonotype: This may be a read error: a much more frequent sequence differs by one nucleotide. V is TRBV24-1 and J is TRBJ2-3; the D gene is possibly TRBD2 (6 bases). Germline V CDR1 and CDR2: KGHDR, SFDVKD. Trimming shortened V by 9 bases and J by 2 bases, and 17 bases separated the two germline ends. The length of the CDR3 is 15 residues. The CDR3 protein is CATGGGGGDTDTQYF. The CDR3 DNA follows: TGTGCCACCGGGGGTGGGGGAGGTGACACAGATACGCAGTATTTT.

Many counts were recorded for this clonotype. V is TRBV10-3 and J is TRBJ2-7, with unresolved D. This CDR3 has 14 amino acids. The V end was cut by 0 bases, the J end by 4 bases, with 10 bases between. Germline values: CDR1 ENHRY, CDR2 SYGVKD. CDR3: CAISESSLGYEQYF. The CDR3 DNA sequence: TGTGCCATCAGTGAGTCGAGTTTAGGTTACGAGCAGTACTTC.